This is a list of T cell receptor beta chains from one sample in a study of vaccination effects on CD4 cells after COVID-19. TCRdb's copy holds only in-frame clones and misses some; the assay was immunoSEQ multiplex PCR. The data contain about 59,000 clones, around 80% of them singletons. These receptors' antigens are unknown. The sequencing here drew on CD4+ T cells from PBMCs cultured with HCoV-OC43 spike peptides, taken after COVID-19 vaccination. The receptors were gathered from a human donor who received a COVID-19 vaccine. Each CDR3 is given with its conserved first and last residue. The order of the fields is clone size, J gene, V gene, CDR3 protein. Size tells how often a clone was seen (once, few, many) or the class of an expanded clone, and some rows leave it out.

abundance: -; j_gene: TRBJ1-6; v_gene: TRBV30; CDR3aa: CAWSVRGGARGSPLHF
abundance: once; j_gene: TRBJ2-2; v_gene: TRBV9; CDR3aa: CASSVAGRSDGELFF
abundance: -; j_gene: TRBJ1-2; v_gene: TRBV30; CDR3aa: CAWSVRGTARETF
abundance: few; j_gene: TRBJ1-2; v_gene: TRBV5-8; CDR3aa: CASSYSRVDGYTF
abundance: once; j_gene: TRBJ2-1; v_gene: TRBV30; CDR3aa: CAGQLGKRDEQFF
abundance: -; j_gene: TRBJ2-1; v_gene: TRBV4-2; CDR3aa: CASSPVGLAGGQTDSNEQFF
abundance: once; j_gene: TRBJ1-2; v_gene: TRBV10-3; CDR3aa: CAISELVTRRYGYTF
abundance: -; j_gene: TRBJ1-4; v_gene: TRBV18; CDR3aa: CASSPSGTLVNEKLFF
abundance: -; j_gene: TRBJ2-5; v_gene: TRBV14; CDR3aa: CASSQGIGTQYF
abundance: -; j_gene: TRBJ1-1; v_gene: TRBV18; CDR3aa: CASSSPGQGTGTEAFF
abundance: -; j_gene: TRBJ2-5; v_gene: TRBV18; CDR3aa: CASSPGETQYF
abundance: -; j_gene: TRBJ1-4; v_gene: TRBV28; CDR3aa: CASSLLQDEKLFF
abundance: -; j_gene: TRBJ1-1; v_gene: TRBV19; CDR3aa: CASSGRGHGAEAFF
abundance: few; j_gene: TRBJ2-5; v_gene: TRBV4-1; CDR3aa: CASSQAGETQYF
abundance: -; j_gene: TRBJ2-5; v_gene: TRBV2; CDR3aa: CARRLAGGTQYF
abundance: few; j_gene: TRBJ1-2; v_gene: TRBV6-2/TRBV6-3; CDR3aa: CASSYSYYGYTF
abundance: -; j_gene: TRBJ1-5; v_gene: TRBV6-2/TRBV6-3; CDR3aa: CASSQPGRPQHF
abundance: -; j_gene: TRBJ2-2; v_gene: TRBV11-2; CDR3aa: CASSPRASNTGELFF
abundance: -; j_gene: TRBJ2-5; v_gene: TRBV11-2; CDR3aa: CASSLGLAGTMETQYF
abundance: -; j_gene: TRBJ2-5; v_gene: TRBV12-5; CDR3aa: CASGSDRGPETQYF
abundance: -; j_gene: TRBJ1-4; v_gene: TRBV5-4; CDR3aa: CASSYSSKPTNEKLFF
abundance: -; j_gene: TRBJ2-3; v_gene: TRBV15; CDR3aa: CATMAGGTDTQYF
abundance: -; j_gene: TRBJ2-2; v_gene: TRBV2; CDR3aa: CASSQGFAGELFF
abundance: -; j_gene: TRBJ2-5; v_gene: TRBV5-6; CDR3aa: CASSAGGLETQYF
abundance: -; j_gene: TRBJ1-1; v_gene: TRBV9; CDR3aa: CASSVQGENTEAFF
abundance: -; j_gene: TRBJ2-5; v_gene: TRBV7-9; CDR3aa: CASSFQGLAGKETQYF
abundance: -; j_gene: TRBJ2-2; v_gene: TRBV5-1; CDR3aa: CASSPGTARGELFF
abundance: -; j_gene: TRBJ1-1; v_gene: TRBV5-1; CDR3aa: CASSSRQGGTEAFF
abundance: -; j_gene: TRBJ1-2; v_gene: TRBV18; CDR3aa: CASSLAPGQANYGYTF
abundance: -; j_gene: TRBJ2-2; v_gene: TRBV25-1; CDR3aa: CASSVGSNTGELFF
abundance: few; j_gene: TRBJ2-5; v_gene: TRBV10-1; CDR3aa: CASSESLTDGQETQYF
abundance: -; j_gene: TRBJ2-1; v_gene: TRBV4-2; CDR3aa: CASSQTQGASTYNEQFF
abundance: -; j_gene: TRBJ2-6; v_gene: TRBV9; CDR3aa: CASSDPDGYRSGANVLTF
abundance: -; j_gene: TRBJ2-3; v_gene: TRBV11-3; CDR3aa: CASSPHGSGVAEDTQYF
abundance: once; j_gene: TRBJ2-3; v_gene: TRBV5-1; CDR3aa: CASSPRDSKTDTQYF
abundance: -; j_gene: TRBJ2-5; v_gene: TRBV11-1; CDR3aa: CASSWGRDQETQYF
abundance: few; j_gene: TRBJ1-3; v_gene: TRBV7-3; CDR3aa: CASSLFPGWGNTIYF
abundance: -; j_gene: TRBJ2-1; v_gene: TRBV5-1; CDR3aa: CASSFGGAVYNEQFF
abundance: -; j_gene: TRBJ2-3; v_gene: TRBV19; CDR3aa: CASSIVGTQYF
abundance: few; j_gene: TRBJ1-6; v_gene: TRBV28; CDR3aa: CASSRGTGGNSPLHF
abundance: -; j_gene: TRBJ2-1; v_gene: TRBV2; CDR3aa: CASTPRQGNEQFF
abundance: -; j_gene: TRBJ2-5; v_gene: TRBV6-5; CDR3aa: CASSYSLNIQETQYF
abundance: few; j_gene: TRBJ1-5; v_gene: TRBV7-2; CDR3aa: CASSLGAGSNQPQHF
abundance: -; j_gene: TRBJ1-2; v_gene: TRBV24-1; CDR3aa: CATSDESTGSYGYTF
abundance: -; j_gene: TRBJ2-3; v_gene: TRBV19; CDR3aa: CASREGLSTDTQYF
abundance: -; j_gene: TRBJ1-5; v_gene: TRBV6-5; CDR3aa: CASIDRLADQPQHF
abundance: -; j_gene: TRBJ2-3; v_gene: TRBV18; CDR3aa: CASSPLGLADTDTQYF
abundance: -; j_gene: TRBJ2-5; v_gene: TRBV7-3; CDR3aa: CASSSGRMPQETQYF
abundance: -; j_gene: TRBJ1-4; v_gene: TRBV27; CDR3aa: CASNRVGGGEKLFF
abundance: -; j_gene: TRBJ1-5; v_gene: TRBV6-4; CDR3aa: CASSDSIRGYSNQPQHF
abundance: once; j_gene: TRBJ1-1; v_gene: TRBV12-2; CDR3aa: CASRLEMRQINTEAFF